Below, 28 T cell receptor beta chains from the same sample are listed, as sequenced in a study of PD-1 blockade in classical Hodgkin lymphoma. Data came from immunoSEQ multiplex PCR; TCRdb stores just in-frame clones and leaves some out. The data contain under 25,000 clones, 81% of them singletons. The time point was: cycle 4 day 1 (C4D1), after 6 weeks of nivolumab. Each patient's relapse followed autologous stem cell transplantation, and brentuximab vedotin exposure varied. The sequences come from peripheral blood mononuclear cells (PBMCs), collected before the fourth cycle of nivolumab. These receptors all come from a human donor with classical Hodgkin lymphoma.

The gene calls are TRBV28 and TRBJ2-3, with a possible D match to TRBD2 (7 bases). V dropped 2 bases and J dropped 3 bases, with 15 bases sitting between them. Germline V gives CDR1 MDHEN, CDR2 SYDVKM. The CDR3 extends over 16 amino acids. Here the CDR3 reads CASSLNIGGGTDTQYF. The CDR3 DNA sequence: TGTGCCAGCAGTTTAAACATAGGGGGAGGGACAGATACGCAGTATTTT. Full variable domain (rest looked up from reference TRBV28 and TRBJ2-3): DVKVTQSSRYLVKRTGEKVFLECVQDMDHENMFWYRQDPGLGLRLIYFSYDVKMKEKGDIPEGYSVSREKKERFSLILESASTNQTSMYLCASSLNIGGGTDTQYFGPGTRLTVL.

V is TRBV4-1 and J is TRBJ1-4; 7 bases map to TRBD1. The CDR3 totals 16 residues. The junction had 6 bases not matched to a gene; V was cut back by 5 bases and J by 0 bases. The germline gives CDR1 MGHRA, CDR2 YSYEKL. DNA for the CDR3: TGCGCCAGCAGCTTCCGGGACAGTGCAACTAATGAAAAACTGTTTTTT. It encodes CASSFRDSATNEKLFF.

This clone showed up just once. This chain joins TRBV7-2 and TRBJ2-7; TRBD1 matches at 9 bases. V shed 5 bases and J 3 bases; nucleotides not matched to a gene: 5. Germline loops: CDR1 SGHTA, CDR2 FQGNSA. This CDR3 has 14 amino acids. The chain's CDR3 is CASSPPGQGYEQYF. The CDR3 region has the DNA TGTGCCAGCAGCCCACCGGGACAGGGCTACGAGCAGTACTTC. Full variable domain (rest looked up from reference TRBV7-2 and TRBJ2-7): GAGVSQSPSNKVTEKGKDVELRCDPISGHTALYWYRQSLGQGLEFLIYFQGNSAPDKSGLPSDRFSAERTGGSVSTLTIQRTQQEDSAVYLCASSPPGQGYEQYFGPGTRLTVT.

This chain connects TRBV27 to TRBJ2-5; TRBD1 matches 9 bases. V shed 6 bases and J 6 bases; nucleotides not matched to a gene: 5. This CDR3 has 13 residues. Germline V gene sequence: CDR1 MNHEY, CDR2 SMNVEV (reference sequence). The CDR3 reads CASSAGTGKTQYF. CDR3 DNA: TGTGCCAGCAGCGCCGGGACAGGGAAGACCCAGTACTTC.

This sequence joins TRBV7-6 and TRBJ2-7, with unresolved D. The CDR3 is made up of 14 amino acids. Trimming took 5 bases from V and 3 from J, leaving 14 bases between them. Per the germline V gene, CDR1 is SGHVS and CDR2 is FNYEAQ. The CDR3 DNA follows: TGTGCCAGCAGCCCCGGACGGGCGAGCTACGAGCAGTACTTC. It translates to CASSPGRASYEQYF.

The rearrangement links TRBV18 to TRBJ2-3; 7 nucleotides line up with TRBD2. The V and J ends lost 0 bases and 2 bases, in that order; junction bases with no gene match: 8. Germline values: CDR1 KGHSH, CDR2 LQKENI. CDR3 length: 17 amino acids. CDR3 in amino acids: CASSPPPVREVTDTQYF. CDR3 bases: TGTGCCAGCTCACCACCTCCGGTCCGGGAGGTCACAGATACGCAGTATTTT. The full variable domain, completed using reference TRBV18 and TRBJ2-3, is NAGVMQNPRHLVRRRGQEARLRCSPMKGHSHVYWYRQLPEEGLKFMVYLQKENIIDESGMPKERFSAEFPKEGPSILRIQQVVRGDSAAYFCASSPPPVREVTDTQYFGPGTRLTVL.

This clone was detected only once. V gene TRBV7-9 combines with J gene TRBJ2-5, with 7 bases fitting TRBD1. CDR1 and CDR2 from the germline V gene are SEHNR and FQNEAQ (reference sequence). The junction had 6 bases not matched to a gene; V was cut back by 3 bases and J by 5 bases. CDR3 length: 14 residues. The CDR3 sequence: CASSLRGHRETQYF. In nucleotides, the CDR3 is TGTGCCAGCAGCTTGAGGGGGCATAGGGAGACCCAGTACTTC.

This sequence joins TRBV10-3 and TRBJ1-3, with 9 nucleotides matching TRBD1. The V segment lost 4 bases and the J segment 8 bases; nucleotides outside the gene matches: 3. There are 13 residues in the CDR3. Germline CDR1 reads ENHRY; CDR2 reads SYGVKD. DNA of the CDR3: TGTGCCATCAGTGGACAGGGGGTTTACACCATATATTTT. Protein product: CAISGQGVYTIYF.

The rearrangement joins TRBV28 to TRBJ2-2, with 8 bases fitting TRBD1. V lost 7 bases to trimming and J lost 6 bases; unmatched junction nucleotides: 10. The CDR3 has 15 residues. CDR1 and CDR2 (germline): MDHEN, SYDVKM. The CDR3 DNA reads TGTGCCAGCACCACAACGGGGACAGGTCCCGGGGAGCTGTTTTTT. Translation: CASTTTGTGPGELFF.

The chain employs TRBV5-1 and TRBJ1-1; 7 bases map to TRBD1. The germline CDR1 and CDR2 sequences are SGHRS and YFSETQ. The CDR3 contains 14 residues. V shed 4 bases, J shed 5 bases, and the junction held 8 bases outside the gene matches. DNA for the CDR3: TGCGCCAGCAGCCATGACAGGGTAGGAACTGAAGCTTTCTTT. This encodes CASSHDRVGTEAFF.

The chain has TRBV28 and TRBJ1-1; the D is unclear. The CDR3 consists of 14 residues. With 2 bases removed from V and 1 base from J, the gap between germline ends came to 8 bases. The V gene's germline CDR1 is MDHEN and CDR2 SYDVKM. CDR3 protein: CASSLVNENTEAFF. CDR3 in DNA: TGTGCCAGCAGTTTAGTAAACGAGAACACTGAAGCTTTCTTT.

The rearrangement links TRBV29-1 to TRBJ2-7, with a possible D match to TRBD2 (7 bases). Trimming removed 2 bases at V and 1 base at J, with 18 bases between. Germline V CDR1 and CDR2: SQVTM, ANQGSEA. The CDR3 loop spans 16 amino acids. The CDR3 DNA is TGCAGCGTTGAAACGGGGGGCTCAGAATCGTCCTACGAGCAGTACTTC. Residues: CSVETGGSESSYEQYF.

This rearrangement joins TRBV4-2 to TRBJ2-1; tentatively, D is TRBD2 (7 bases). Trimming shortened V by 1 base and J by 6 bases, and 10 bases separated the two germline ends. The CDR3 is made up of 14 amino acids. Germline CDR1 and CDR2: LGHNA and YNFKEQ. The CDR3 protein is CASSQGGGGNEQFF. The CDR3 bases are TGTGCCAGCAGCCAAGGCGGGGGCGGCAATGAGCAGTTCTTC.

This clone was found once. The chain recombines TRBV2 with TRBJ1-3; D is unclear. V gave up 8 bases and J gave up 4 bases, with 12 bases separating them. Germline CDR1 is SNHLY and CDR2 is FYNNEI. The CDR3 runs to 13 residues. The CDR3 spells CASVFTIGNTIYF. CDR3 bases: TGTGCCAGCGTGTTCACGATCGGAAACACCATATATTTT.

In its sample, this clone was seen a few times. CDR3: CASSGTDNQPQHF. Here the CDR3 DNA reads TGTGCCAGCTCAGGGACGGACAATCAGCCCCAGCATTTT. The J gene is TRBJ1-5, the V gene TRBV18; a possible D gene is TRBD1 (5 bases). Germline V gene data show CDR1 as KGHSH and CDR2 as LQKENI. V lost 5 bases to trimming and J lost 3 bases, with 8 bases between them. The CDR3 spans 13 residues.

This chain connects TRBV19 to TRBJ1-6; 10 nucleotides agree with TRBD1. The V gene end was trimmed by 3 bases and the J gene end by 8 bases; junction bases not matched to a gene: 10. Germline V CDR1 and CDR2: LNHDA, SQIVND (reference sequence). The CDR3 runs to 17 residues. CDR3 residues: CASSMYPGQGSHSPLHF. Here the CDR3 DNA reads TGTGCCAGTAGTATGTACCCGGGACAGGGGTCCCATTCACCCCTCCACTTT. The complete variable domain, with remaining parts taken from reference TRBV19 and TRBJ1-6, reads DGGITQSPKYLFRKEGQNVTLSCEQNLNHDAMYWYRQDPGQGLRLIYYSQIVNDFQKGDIAEGYSVSREKKESFPLTVTSAQKNPTAFYLCASSMYPGQGSHSPLHFGNGTRLTVT.

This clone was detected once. CDR3 sequence reads: CASSETRTGGGTDTQYF. For the CDR3, the DNA is TGTGCCAGCAGTGAAACCCGGACAGGGGGCGGCACAGATACGCAGTATTTT. The chain uses TRBV2 and TRBJ2-3, with TRBD1 identical over 11 bases. The length of the CDR3 is 17 residues. Trimming took 2 bases from V and 1 from J; bases not matched to a gene: 5. The germline gives CDR1 SNHLY, CDR2 FYNNEI.

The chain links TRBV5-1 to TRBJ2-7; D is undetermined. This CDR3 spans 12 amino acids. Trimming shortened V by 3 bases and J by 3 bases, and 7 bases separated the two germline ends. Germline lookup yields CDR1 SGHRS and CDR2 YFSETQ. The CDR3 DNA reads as TGCGCCAGCAGCTCCTCTATCTACGAGCAGTACTTC. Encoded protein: CASSSSIYEQYF. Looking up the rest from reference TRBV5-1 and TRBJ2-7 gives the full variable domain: KAGVTQTPRYLIKTRGQQVTLSCSPISGHRSVSWYQQTPGQGLQFLFEYFSETQRNKGNFPGRFSGRQFSNSRSEMNVSTLELGDSALYLCASSSSIYEQYFGPGTRLTVT.

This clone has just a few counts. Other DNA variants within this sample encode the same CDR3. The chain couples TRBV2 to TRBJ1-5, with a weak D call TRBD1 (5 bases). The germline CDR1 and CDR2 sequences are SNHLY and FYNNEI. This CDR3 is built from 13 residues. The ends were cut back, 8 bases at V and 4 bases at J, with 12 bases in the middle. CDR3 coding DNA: TGTGCCAGCGGTGGGACGGGGAATCAGCCCCAGCATTTT. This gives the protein CASGGTGNQPQHF.

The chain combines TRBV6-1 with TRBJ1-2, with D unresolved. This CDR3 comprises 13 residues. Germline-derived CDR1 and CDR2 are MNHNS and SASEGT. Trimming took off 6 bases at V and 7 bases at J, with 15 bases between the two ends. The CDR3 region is CASSLFDLFGYTF. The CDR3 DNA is TGTGCCAGCAGCCTCTTTGACTTATTTGGCTACACCTTC.

In DNA, the CDR3 is TGCGCCAGCAGCTTGGCTGGGCGGCAGGAAAACATTCAGTACTTC. This encodes CASSLAGRQENIQYF. The chain links TRBV5-1 to TRBJ2-4; D not certain. This CDR3 region has 15 residues. Germline V gene sequence: CDR1 SGHRS, CDR2 YFSETQ. The ends were cut back, 0 bases at V and 5 bases at J, with 12 bases in the middle.

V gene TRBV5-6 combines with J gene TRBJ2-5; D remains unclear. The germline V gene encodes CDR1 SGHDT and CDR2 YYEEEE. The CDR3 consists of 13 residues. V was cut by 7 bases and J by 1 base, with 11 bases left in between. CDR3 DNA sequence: TGTGCCAGCGTGGCCCTGGGCCAAGAGACCCAGTACTTC. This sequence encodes CASVALGQETQYF.

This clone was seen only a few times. CDR3 sequence (DNA): TGTGCCAGCAGGGGGACCCCTGGCGGGAGGACAGATACGCAGTATTTT. Translation: CASRGTPGGRTDTQYF. The rearrangement joins TRBV2 to TRBJ2-3, with 8 bases fitting TRBD2. Germline CDR1 SNHLY, CDR2 FYNNEI. The trim removed 6 bases at V and 3 bases at J, leaving 11 bases unmatched. The CDR3 runs to 16 residues.

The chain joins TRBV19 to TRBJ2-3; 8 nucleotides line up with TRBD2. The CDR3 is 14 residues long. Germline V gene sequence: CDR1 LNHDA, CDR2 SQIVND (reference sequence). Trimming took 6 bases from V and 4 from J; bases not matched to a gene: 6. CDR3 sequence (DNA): TGTGCCAGTAGACCCCGGGGGGGCGCAGATACGCAGTATTTT. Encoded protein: CASRPRGGADTQYF.

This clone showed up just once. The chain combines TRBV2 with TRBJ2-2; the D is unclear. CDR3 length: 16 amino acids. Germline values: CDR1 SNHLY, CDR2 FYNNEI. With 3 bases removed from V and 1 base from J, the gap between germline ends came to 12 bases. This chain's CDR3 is CASSDGFERNTGELFF. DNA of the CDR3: TGTGCCAGCAGTGACGGTTTTGAGAGGAACACCGGGGAGCTGTTTTTT.

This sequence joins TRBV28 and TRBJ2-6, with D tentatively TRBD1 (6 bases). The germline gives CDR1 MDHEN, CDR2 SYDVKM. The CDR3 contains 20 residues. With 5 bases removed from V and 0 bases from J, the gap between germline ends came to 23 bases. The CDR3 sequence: CASSPQPGQTTSSGANVLTF. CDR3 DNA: TGTGCCAGCAGTCCGCAACCTGGACAGACAACCAGCTCTGGGGCCAACGTCCTGACTTTC. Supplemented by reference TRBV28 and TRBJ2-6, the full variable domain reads DVKVTQSSRYLVKRTGEKVFLECVQDMDHENMFWYRQDPGLGLRLIYFSYDVKMKEKGDIPEGYSVSREKKERFSLILESASTNQTSMYLCASSPQPGQTTSSGANVLTFGAGSRLTVL.

CDR3 in DNA: TGCAGCGTTGAGGGGGTGGACGGCTCCTACGAGCAGTACTTC. Its protein is CSVEGVDGSYEQYF. This sequence joins TRBV29-1 and TRBJ2-7; possibly TRBD1 or TRBD2 for D (5 bases each). V gave up 3 bases and J gave up 0 bases, with 12 bases separating them. This CDR3 has 14 amino acids. CDR1 is SQVTM, CDR2 ANQGSEA, per germline.

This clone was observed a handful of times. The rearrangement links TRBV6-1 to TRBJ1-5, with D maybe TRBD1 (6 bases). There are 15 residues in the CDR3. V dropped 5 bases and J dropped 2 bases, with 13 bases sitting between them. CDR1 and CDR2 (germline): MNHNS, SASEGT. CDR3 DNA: TGTGCCAGCAGTCCCCGGTCAGGGGGCAATCAGCCCCAGCATTTT. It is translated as CASSPRSGGNQPQHF.